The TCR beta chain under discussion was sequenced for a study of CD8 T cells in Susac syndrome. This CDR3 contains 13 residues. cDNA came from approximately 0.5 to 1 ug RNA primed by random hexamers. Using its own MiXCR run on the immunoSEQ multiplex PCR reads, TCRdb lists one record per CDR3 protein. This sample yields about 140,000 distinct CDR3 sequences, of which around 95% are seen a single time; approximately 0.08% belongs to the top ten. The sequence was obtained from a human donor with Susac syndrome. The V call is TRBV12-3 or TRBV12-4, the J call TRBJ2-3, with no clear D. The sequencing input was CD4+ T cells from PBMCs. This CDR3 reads CGSGETSTDTQYF. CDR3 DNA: TGTGGCTCAGGTGAAACTAGCACAGATACGCAGTATTTT.